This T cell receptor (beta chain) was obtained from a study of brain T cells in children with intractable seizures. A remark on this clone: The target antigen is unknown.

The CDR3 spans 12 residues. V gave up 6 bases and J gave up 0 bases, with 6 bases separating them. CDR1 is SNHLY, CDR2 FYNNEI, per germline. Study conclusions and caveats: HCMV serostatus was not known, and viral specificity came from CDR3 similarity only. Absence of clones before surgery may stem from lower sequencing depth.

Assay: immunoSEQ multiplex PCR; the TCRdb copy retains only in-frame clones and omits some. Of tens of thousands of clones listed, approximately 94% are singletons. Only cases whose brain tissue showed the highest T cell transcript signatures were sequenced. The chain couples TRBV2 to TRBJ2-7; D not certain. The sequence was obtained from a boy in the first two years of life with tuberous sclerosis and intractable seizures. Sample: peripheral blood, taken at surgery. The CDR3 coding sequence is TGTGCCAGCAGCTCTACCTCCTACGAGCAGTACTTC. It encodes CASSSTSYEQYF.